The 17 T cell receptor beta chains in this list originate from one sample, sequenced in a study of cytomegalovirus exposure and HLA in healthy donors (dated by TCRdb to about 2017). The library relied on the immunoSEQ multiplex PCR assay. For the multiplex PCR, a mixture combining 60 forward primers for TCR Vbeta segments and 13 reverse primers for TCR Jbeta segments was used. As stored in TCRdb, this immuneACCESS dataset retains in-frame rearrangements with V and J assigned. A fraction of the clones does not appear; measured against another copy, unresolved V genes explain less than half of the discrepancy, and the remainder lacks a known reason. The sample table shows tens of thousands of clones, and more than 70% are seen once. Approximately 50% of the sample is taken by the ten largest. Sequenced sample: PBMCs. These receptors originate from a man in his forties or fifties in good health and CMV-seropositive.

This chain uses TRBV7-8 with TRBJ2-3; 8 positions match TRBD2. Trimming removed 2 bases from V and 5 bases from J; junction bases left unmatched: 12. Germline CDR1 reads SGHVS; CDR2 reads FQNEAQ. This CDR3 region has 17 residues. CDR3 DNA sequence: TGTGCCAGCAGCTTAATTGACAGCGGGAGACCAAAAGATACGCAGTATTTT. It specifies CASSLIDSGRPKDTQYF.

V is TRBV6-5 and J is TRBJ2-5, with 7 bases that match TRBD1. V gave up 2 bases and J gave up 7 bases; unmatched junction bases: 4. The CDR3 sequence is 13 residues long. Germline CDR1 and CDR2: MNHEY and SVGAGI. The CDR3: CASSYGQALTQYF. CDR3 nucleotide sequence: TGTGCCAGCAGTTACGGACAGGCCCTGACCCAGTACTTC.

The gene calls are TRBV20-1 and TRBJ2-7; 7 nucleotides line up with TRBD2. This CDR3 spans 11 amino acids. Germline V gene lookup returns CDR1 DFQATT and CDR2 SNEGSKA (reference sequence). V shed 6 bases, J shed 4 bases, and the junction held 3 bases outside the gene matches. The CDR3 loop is CSAGLEYEQYF. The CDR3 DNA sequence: TGCAGTGCCGGACTAGAGTACGAGCAGTACTTC.

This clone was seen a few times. The CDR3: CASSSGTGTDTQYF. Here the CDR3 DNA reads TGTGCCAGCAGCTCCGGGACAGGGACAGATACGCAGTATTTT. The rearrangement uses TRBV5-6 and TRBJ2-3; TRBD1 agrees at 9 bases. Germline loops: CDR1 SGHDT, CDR2 YYEEEE. The ends lost 3 bases at V and 3 bases at J; junction bases unmatched: 2. The length of the CDR3 is 14 residues. Looking up the rest from reference TRBV5-6 and TRBJ2-3 gives the full variable domain: DAGVTQSPTHLIKTRGQQVTLRCSPKSGHDTVSWYQQALGQGPQFIFQYYEEEERQRGNFPDRFSGHQFPNYSSELNVNALLLGDSALYLCASSSGTGTDTQYFGPGTRLTVL.

CDR3 sequence reads: CASSPHISTNEKLFF. Written as DNA, the CDR3 is TGTGCCAGCAGCCCCCACATCTCAACTAATGAAAAACTGTTTTTT. This chain links TRBV7-9 with TRBJ1-4; D not resolved. The CDR3 totals 15 residues. Germline V gene sequence: CDR1 SEHNR, CDR2 FQNEAQ (reference sequence). V was cut by 5 bases and J by 0 bases, with 10 bases left in between.

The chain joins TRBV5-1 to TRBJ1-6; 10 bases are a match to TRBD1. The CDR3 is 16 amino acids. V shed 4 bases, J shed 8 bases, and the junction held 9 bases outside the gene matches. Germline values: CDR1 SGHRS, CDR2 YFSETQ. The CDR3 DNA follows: TGCGCCAGCAGCCGTGAGACAGGGGGCTTGGATTCACCCCTCCACTTT. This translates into CASSRETGGLDSPLHF.

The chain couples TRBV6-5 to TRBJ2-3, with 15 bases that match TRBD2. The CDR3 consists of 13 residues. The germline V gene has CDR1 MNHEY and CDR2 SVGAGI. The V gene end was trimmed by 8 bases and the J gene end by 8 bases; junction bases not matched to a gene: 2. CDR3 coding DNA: TGTGCCAGCGGACTAGCGGGGGGGCGTACGCAGTATTTT. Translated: CASGLAGGRTQYF.

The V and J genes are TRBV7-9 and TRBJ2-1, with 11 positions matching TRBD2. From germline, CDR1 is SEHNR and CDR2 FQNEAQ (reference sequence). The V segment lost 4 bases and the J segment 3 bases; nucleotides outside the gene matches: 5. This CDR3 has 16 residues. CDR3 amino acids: CASSYGTSGYYNEQFF. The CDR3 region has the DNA TGTGCCAGCAGCTACGGGACTAGCGGTTACTACAATGAGCAGTTCTTC.

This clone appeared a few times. CDR3 residues: CASSGTSGSRYNEQFF. CDR3 nucleotides: TGTGCCAGCAGCGGGACTAGCGGGAGTAGGTACAATGAGCAGTTCTTC. The rearrangement joins TRBV2 to TRBJ2-1; 14 bases fit TRBD2. The J segment lost 4 bases and the V segment lost 6 bases, leaving 5 bases of the junction unmatched. This CDR3 is built from 16 residues. Germline-derived CDR1 and CDR2 are SNHLY and FYNNEI.

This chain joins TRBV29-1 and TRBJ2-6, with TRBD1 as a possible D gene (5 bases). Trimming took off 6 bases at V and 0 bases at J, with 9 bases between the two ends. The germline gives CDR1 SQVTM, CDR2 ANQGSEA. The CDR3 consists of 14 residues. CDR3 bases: TGCAGCGTCAAAGACAGCTCTGGGGCCAACGTCCTGACTTTC. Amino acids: CSVKDSSGANVLTF.

CDR3 nucleotide sequence: TGTGCCAGCAGCTTAGAGGGACAGGAAAACAATGAGCAGTTCTTC. Protein product: CASSLEGQENNEQFF. This chain links TRBV13 with TRBJ2-1; 8 bases map to TRBD1. The germline V gene encodes CDR1 PRHDT and CDR2 FYEKMQ (reference sequence). This CDR3 region has 15 residues. The V gene end was trimmed by 1 base and the J gene end by 5 bases; junction bases not matched to a gene: 4.

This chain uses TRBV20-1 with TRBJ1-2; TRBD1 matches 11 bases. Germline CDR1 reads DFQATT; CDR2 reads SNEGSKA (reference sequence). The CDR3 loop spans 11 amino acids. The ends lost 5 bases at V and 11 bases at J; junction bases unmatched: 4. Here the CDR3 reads CSAYGTGGYTF. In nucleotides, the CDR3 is TGCAGTGCTTACGGGACAGGGGGTTACACCTTC.

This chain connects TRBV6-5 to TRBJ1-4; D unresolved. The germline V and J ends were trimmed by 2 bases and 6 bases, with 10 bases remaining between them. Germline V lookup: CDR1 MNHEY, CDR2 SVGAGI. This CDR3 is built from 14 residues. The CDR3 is CASSYEGGDEKLFF. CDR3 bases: TGTGCCAGCAGTTACGAGGGTGGGGATGAAAAACTGTTTTTT.

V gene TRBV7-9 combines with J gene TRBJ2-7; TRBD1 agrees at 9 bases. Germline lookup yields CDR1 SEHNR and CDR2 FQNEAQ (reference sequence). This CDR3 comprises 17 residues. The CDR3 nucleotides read TGTTACAGCAGCCCGCCTGGGCTCCGGGACAGGGCCTACGAGCAGTACTTC. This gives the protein CYSSPPGLRDRAYEQYF.

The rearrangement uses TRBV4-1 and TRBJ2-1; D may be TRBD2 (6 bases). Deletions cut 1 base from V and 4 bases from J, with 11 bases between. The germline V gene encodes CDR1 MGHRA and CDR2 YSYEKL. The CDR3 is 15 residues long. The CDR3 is CASSQGLANYNEQFF. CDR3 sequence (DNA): TGCGCCAGCAGCCAAGGGCTAGCGAATTACAATGAGCAGTTCTTC.

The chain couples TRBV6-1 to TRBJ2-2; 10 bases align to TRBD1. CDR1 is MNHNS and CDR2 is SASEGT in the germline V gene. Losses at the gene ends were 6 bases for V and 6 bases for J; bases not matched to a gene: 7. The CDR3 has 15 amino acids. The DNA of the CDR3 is TGTGCCAGCAGCCCGGACAGGGGGGCGGCCGGGGAGCTGTTTTTT. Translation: CASSPDRGAAGELFF.

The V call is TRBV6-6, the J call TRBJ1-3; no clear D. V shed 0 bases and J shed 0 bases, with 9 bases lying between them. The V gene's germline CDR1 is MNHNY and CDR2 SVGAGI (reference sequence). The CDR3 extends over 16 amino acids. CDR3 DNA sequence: TGTGCCAGCAGTTACTCATCGGGGAGCTCTGGAAACACCATATATTTT. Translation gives CASSYSSGSSGNTIYF.